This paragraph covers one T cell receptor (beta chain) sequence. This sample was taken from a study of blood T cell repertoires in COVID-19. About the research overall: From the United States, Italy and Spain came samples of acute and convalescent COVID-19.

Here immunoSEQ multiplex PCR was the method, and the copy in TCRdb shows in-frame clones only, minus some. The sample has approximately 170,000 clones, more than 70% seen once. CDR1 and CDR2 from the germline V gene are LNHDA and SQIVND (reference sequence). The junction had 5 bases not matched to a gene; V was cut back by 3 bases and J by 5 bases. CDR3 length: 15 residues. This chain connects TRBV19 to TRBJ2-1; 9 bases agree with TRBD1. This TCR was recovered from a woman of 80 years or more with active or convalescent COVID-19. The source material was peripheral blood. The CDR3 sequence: CASSIGDRAHNEQFF. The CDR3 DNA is TGTGCCAGTAGTATTGGGGACAGGGCGCACAATGAGCAGTTCTTC. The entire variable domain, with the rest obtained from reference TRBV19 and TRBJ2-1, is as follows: DGGITQSPKYLFRKEGQNVTLSCEQNLNHDAMYWYRQDPGQGLRLIYYSQIVNDFQKGDIAEGYSVSREKKESFPLTVTSAQKNPTAFYLCASSIGDRAHNEQFFGPGTRLTVL.